The clone carrying this T cell receptor (beta chain) was counted a few times. Its antigen is as yet unknown. The entry originates in a study of beta chain features in type 1 diabetes. Overall study context: When patients were set against healthy donors, age, gender and cell yields were similar.

The germline V gene has CDR1 SEHNR and CDR2 FQNEAQ (reference sequence). Trimming cost V 5 bases and J 0 bases; bases outside gene matches: 11. The length of the CDR3 is 18 residues. Every isolated RNA sample was fully reverse transcribed, so sequencing captured expressed TCRB transcripts. Data came from immunoSEQ multiplex PCR; TCRdb stores just in-frame clones and leaves some out. The sample includes 150,000 or so clones, less than 10% of them seen just once. Study-level points and caveats: Whatever favoring of shorter templates PCR might show would apply equally to patients and controls.

Sequenced input: central memory CD4+ T cells from blood. This chain connects TRBV7-9 to TRBJ1-3, with TRBD1 identical over 9 bases. This TCR was recovered from a woman in her thirties or forties in good health. CDR3 sequence reads: CASSGGGTGPYSGNTIYF. DNA for the CDR3: TGTGCCAGCAGCGGAGGCGGGACAGGGCCTTACTCTGGAAACACCATATATTTT. The complete variable domain, with remaining parts taken from reference TRBV7-9 and TRBJ1-3, reads DTGVSQNPRHKITKRGQNVTFRCDPISEHNRLYWYRQTLGQGPEFLTYFQNEAQLEKSRLLSDRFSAERPKGSFSTLEIQRTEQGDSAMYLCASSGGGTGPYSGNTIYFGEGSWLTVV.